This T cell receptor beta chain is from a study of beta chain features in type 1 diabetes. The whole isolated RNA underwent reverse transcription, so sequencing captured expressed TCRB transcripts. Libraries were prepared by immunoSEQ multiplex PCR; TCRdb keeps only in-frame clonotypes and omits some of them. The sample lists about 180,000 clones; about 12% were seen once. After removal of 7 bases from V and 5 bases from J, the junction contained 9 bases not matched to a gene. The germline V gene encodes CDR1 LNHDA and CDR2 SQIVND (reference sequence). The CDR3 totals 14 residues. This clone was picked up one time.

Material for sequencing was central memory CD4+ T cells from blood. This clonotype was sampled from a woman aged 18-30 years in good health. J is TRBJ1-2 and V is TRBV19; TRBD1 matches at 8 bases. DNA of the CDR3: TGTGCCAGTACCAGGGGACAGGACCAATATGGCTACACCTTC. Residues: CASTRGQDQYGYTF.